These 20 T cell receptor beta chains share one sample of origin, sequenced in a study of shared clonotypes between healthy human individuals. Clones were sequenced by immunoSEQ multiplex PCR, and TCRdb holds only the in-frame ones, with some missing. The sample carries about 610,000 clones, 95% to 96% recorded once. Naive CD8 cells, CD45RO-negative and positively selected for CCR7, excluded terminally differentiated effector memory CD45RA+ cells. Sequenced material: naive CD8+ T cells sorted from blood. All receptors derive from a woman aged 25 to 39 in good health.

This chain joins TRBV2 and TRBJ2-7; TRBD1 matches at 9 bases. The trim removed 5 bases at V and 4 bases at J, leaving 6 bases unmatched. The CDR3 sequence is 14 residues long. The germline CDR1 and CDR2 sequences are SNHLY and FYNNEI. CDR3 sequence reads: CASSRTGEAYEQYF. DNA for the CDR3: TGTGCCAGCAGTAGGACAGGGGAGGCTTACGAGCAGTACTTC.

V and J are TRBV19 and TRBJ2-5; D possibly corresponds to TRBD1 (6 bases). CDR1 and CDR2 (germline): LNHDA, SQIVND (reference sequence). V lost 5 bases and J 5 bases, leaving 15 bases between the germline ends. The CDR3 spans 14 residues. The CDR3 protein is CASSLTGYRETQYF. The CDR3 DNA follows: TGTGCCAGTAGTCTAACAGGGTATCGTGAGACCCAGTACTTC.

This clone was seen once. The chain links TRBV7-6 to TRBJ2-7; 8 positions agree with TRBD2. Germline loops: CDR1 SGHVS, CDR2 FNYEAQ. This CDR3 spans 14 amino acids. With V trimmed by 7 bases and J by 0 bases, 5 bases remained unmatched. The CDR3 sequence is CASTPSGPSYEQYF. CDR3 DNA sequence: TGTGCCAGCACTCCTAGCGGGCCCTCCTACGAGCAGTACTTC.

This chain joins TRBV6-5 and TRBJ2-5; D is unclear. The CDR3 loop spans 15 amino acids. V lost 6 bases and J lost 2, with 16 bases in between. CDR1 is MNHEY and CDR2 is SVGAGI in the germline V gene. Written as DNA, the CDR3 is TGTGCCAGCAGCCCCCGCCTCGGCTATCAAGAGACCCAGTACTTC. It is translated as CASSPRLGYQETQYF.

The chain links TRBV13 to TRBJ1-1; D might be TRBD1 (5 bases). V dropped 5 bases and J dropped 0 bases, with 13 bases sitting between them. The CDR3 totals 15 residues. CDR1 and CDR2 from the germline V gene are PRHDT and FYEKMQ (reference sequence). CDR3 protein: CASSPGHLMNTEAFF. As DNA, the CDR3 is TGTGCCAGCAGCCCCGGACACCTAATGAACACTGAAGCTTTCTTT.

The chain is built from TRBV5-4 and TRBJ2-1; the D gene is possibly TRBD1 (5 bases). Germline lookup yields CDR1 SGHNT and CDR2 YYREEE (reference sequence). The CDR3 totals 11 residues. V was trimmed by 5 bases and J by 9 bases, leaving 9 bases between them. CDR3 region: CASSYTGEQFF. In nucleotides, the CDR3 is TGTGCCAGCAGTTATACAGGTGAGCAGTTCTTC.

The rearrangement uses TRBV10-1 and TRBJ2-3; TRBD2 matches 7 bases. Germline V gene lookup returns CDR1 WNHNN and CDR2 SYGVQD (reference sequence). This CDR3 spans 15 amino acids. The J segment lost 5 bases and the V segment lost 3 bases, leaving 8 bases of the junction unmatched. The CDR3 protein is CASSDSPRELDTQYF. In DNA, the CDR3 is TGCGCCAGCAGTGATTCCCCGCGGGAGCTAGATACGCAGTATTTT.

V gene TRBV6-1 combines with J gene TRBJ2-7; 8 positions agree with TRBD2. Unmatched junction bases numbered 9, after V lost 9 bases and J lost 2 bases. The germline V gene encodes CDR1 MNHNS and CDR2 SASEGT. The CDR3 contains 14 residues. The CDR3 DNA reads TGTGCCAGTTTGGGAGTTAGCGGGGCCTACGAGCAGTACTTC. It is translated as CASLGVSGAYEQYF.

The chain is built from TRBV2 and TRBJ2-2; no firm D call. CDR1 is SNHLY and CDR2 is FYNNEI in the germline V gene. V was pared by 3 bases and J by 5 bases, with 10 bases between. The CDR3 covers 14 residues. Written as DNA, the CDR3 is TGTGCCAGCAGTGACCCGGACCTAACCGGGGAGCTGTTTTTT. As protein: CASSDPDLTGELFF.

The chain links TRBV28 to TRBJ2-7, with 7 nucleotides matching TRBD2. J gave up 6 bases and V 2 bases, and 10 bases lay outside the gene matches. Per the germline V gene, CDR1 is MDHEN and CDR2 is SYDVKM. The length of the CDR3 is 15 residues. The CDR3 protein is CASSLPGLSALEQYF. The CDR3 nucleotides read TGTGCCAGCAGTTTACCGGGACTATCTGCCCTCGAGCAGTACTTC. Full variable domain (rest looked up from reference TRBV28 and TRBJ2-7): DVKVTQSSRYLVKRTGEKVFLECVQDMDHENMFWYRQDPGLGLRLIYFSYDVKMKEKGDIPEGYSVSREKKERFSLILESASTNQTSMYLCASSLPGLSALEQYFGPGTRLTVT.

V is TRBV5-1 and J is TRBJ2-1; D is uncertain. Trimming pared 4 bases from V and 0 bases from J, leaving 11 bases between. Germline V CDR1 and CDR2: SGHRS, YFSETQ. This CDR3 contains 15 residues. The CDR3 DNA reads as TGCGCCAGCAGCCACAGCCTCCCCTCCTACAATGAGCAGTTCTTC. As protein: CASSHSLPSYNEQFF. Variable domain in full (rest from reference TRBV5-1 and TRBJ2-1): KAGVTQTPRYLIKTRGQQVTLSCSPISGHRSVSWYQQTPGQGLQFLFEYFSETQRNKGNFPGRFSGRQFSNSRSEMNVSTLELGDSALYLCASSHSLPSYNEQFFGPGTRLTVL.

The V and J genes are TRBV7-6 and TRBJ2-3; 8 bases line up with TRBD2. CDR1 and CDR2 (germline): SGHVS, FNYEAQ. This CDR3 region has 15 residues. Trimming cost V 1 base and J 2 bases; bases outside gene matches: 2. Here the CDR3 DNA reads TGTGCCAGCAGCTTAGAACTAGCGGACACAGATACGCAGTATTTT. It is translated as CASSLELADTDTQYF.

The chain combines TRBV7-2 with TRBJ2-7; D may be TRBD1 (6 bases). The CDR3 length is 18 residues. CDR1 is SGHTA and CDR2 is FQGNSA in the germline V gene. The ends were cut back, 4 bases at V and 0 bases at J, with 22 bases in the middle. CDR3 sequence (DNA): TGTGCCAGCAGCTCATTCGAGAGACACAGGGCGTTCTCCTACGAGCAGTACTTC. Its protein is CASSSFERHRAFSYEQYF. Drawing the rest from reference TRBV7-2 and TRBJ2-7, the complete variable domain is GAGVSQSPSNKVTEKGKDVELRCDPISGHTALYWYRQSLGQGLEFLIYFQGNSAPDKSGLPSDRFSAERTGGSVSTLTIQRTQQEDSAVYLCASSSFERHRAFSYEQYFGPGTRLTVT.

The V call is TRBV20-1, the J call TRBJ2-3; D remains unclear. CDR1 and CDR2 (germline): DFQATT, SNEGSKA (reference sequence). The CDR3 has 11 residues. Trimming removed 6 bases from V and 7 bases from J, with 11 bases in between. The CDR3 nucleotides read TGCAGTGCGAGAATCATCAATACGCAGTATTTT. Translated, it gives CSARIINTQYF.

This clone was observed once. The chain recombines TRBV5-4 with TRBJ2-1, with D uncertain. The ends were cut back, 7 bases at V and 8 bases at J, with 10 bases in the middle. In germline, CDR1 is SGHNT, CDR2 YYREEE (reference sequence). The CDR3 covers 11 residues. The DNA of the CDR3 is TGTGCCAGCGGTCCTGGGCATGAGCAGTTCTTC. Translating gives CASGPGHEQFF.

This clone was found a few times. This chain uses TRBV27 with TRBJ2-7, with D unresolved. The CDR3 totals 16 residues. The germline V and J ends were trimmed by 3 bases and 2 bases, with 17 bases remaining between them. CDR1 and CDR2 from the germline V gene are MNHEY and SMNVEV (reference sequence). The CDR3 reads CASSFSGTSFPYEQYF. In DNA form, the CDR3 reads TGTGCCAGCAGTTTTTCAGGAACCAGCTTCCCCTACGAGCAGTACTTC.

V usage is TRBV19 and J usage is TRBJ2-1; D gene ambiguous. Germline V gene data show CDR1 as LNHDA and CDR2 as SQIVND (reference sequence). CDR3 length equals 12 residues. V lost 8 bases to trimming and J lost 4 bases, with 9 bases between them. The CDR3 bases are TGTGCCAGTTCCCAGGATTACAATGAGCAGTTCTTC. Protein sequence: CASSQDYNEQFF.

This chain connects TRBV23-1 to TRBJ2-1; the match to TRBD1 covers 7 bases. TRBV23-1 is designated an ORF whose function remains uncertain. This CDR3 region has 14 residues. V lost 6 bases, J lost 6 bases, and 8 bases stayed unmatched. The CDR3, as DNA: TGCGCCAGCAGCCACAGGGGTTCGTCCAATGAGCAGTTCTTC. It translates to CASSHRGSSNEQFF.

The chain links TRBV28 to TRBJ2-7, with 7 nucleotides matching TRBD1. Trimming removed 5 bases from V and 2 bases from J; junction bases left unmatched: 9. CDR1 and CDR2 (germline): MDHEN, SYDVKM. The CDR3 extends over 15 amino acids. CDR3 nucleotide sequence: TGTGCCAGCAGTCCTATCTGGGACAGCCCCTACGAGCAGTACTTC. It translates to CASSPIWDSPYEQYF.

The J gene is TRBJ2-7, the V gene TRBV6-1; D is unresolved. V shed 1 base and J shed 4 bases, with 14 bases lying between them. Germline loops: CDR1 MNHNS, CDR2 SASEGT. This CDR3 has 15 amino acids. In DNA form, the CDR3 reads TGTGCCAGCAGTGAAGGCCCGTCTAAAGTGTACGAGCAGTACTTC. Translated, it gives CASSEGPSKVYEQYF.